A single sample gave rise to the 27 T cell receptor beta chains below, sequenced in a study of shared clonotypes between healthy human individuals. This table comes from immunoSEQ multiplex PCR, and its TCRdb copy is limited to in-frame clones, with some not included. The repertoire holds approximately 2.3 million clones, with more than 80% as singletons. Input material: naive CD4+ T cells from PBMCs. The subset denotes: CD45RA+ positively selected. The receptors were sampled from a young man in good health. Some clones in this sample may be carry-over from other donors' samples.

The V gene is TRBV5-1, the J gene TRBJ2-1, with TRBD2 identical over 7 bases. The CDR3 runs 16 residues. With V trimmed by 2 bases and J by 5 bases, 10 bases remained unmatched. The germline V gene has CDR1 SGHRS and CDR2 YFSETQ. The chain's CDR3 is CASSLPRWEGNNEQFF. The CDR3 coding sequence is TGCGCCAGCAGCTTACCAAGGTGGGAGGGCAACAATGAGCAGTTCTTC.

The J gene is TRBJ2-7, the V gene TRBV18, with D perhaps being TRBD1 or TRBD2 (5 bases each). The CDR3 totals 13 residues. Germline V lookup: CDR1 KGHSH, CDR2 LQKENI. Trimming pared 5 bases from V and 2 bases from J, leaving 10 bases between. The CDR3 is CASSGTATYEQYF. The CDR3 nucleotides read TGTGCCAGCTCAGGGACGGCCACCTACGAGCAGTACTTC.

The V call is TRBV7-3, the J call TRBJ2-3, with D possibly being TRBD1 or TRBD2 (6 bases each). There are 15 residues in the CDR3. Germline V lookup: CDR1 SGHTA, CDR2 FQGTGA. With 5 bases removed from V and 6 bases from J, the gap between germline ends came to 18 bases. The CDR3, as DNA: TGTGCCAGCAGCCCACATCAAGAGGGGGGCGATACGCAGTATTTT. Protein: CASSPHQEGGDTQYF.

CDR3 nucleotides: TGTGCCAGCAGCCTCGGGACAGAAAATCAGCCCCAGCATTTT. This translates into CASSLGTENQPQHF. The chain employs TRBV7-2 and TRBJ1-5, with 7 bases aligning to TRBD1. The V segment lost 5 bases and the J segment 4 bases; nucleotides outside the gene matches: 5. This CDR3 is built from 14 residues. Per germline, CDR1 SGHTA and CDR2 FQGNSA. Full variable domain (rest looked up from reference TRBV7-2 and TRBJ1-5): GAGVSQSPSNKVTEKGKDVELRCDPISGHTALYWYRQSLGQGLEFLIYFQGNSAPDKSGLPSDRFSAERTGGSVSTLTIQRTQQEDSAVYLCASSLGTENQPQHFGDGTRLSIL.

This sequence joins TRBV9 and TRBJ2-5; D remains ambiguous. V was cut by 0 bases and J by 5 bases, with 14 bases left in between. In germline, CDR1 is SGDLS, CDR2 YYNGEE. CDR3 size: 15 residues. This CDR3 is CASSVEGAAGETQYF. CDR3 sequence (DNA): TGTGCCAGCAGCGTAGAGGGTGCGGCTGGGGAGACCCAGTACTTC.

This clone was picked up one time. With a much larger clone just one base away, this may be a read error. The sample holds other DNA sequences that translate to the same CDR3. The chain recombines TRBV2 with TRBJ2-2; TRBD1 agrees at 8 bases. The CDR3 runs to 13 residues. Germline V gene lookup returns CDR1 SNHLY and CDR2 FYNNEI. Germline trimming cut 4 bases from V and 5 bases from J; bases unmatched to any gene: 0. In DNA form, the CDR3 reads TGTGCCAGCAGTGGACAGGGGACCGGGGAGCTGTTTTTT. This translates into CASSGQGTGELFF. Drawing the rest from reference TRBV2 and TRBJ2-2, the complete variable domain is EPEVTQTPSHQVTQMGQEVILRCVPISNHLYFYWYRQILGQKVEFLVSFYNNEISEKSEIFDDQFSVERPDGSNFTLKIRSTKLEDSAMYFCASSGQGTGELFFGEGSRLTVL.

The V call is TRBV28, the J call TRBJ1-2, with D possibly TRBD1 on 5 matching bases. This CDR3 has 15 residues. V lost 3 bases, J lost 4 bases, and 15 bases lay in between. CDR1 and CDR2 from the germline V gene are MDHEN and SYDVKM. CDR3 bases: TGTGCCAGCAGTTTTCCAGGGAAAGAAGGCTATGGCTACACCTTC. Its translation: CASSFPGKEGYGYTF.

The V gene is TRBV19, the J gene TRBJ2-6, with a possible D match to TRBD1 (5 bases). Trimming took off 3 bases at V and 0 bases at J, with 12 bases between the two ends. The CDR3 contains 17 residues. Germline CDR1 reads LNHDA; CDR2 reads SQIVND (reference sequence). The CDR3 here is CASSMQGPFSGANVLTF. The CDR3 bases are TGTGCCAGTAGTATGCAGGGCCCCTTCTCTGGGGCCAACGTCCTGACTTTC.

This clone has only one observation. V usage is TRBV7-9 and J usage is TRBJ2-7; D remains ambiguous. The CDR3 has 14 residues. V was shortened by 1 base and J by 2 bases, with 9 bases between the two germline ends. Looked up from germline, CDR1 is SEHNR and CDR2 is FQNEAQ (reference sequence). The CDR3 nucleotides read TGTGCCAGCAGCTTAGTCGCACCAGCCTACGAGCAGTACTTC. The encoded protein is CASSLVAPAYEQYF.

The rearrangement uses TRBV28 and TRBJ1-4; D is ambiguous. The V gene's germline CDR1 is MDHEN and CDR2 SYDVKM. The CDR3 totals 13 residues. With 3 bases removed from V and 2 bases from J, the gap between germline ends came to 4 bases. The CDR3 bases are TGTGCCAGCAGTTTTGGCACTAATGAAAAACTGTTTTTT. Protein: CASSFGTNEKLFF.

As for this clone: Other DNA sequences in this sample translate to the same CDR3. The J gene is TRBJ2-1, the V gene TRBV28; 7 nucleotides align to TRBD2. The CDR3 contains 15 residues. V was clipped by 3 bases and J by 0 bases; unmatched bases: 2. Germline CDR1 MDHEN, CDR2 SYDVKM. The CDR3 DNA reads as TGTGCCAGCAGTTTGGGCGGGGGCTCCTACAATGAGCAGTTCTTC. Translating it yields CASSLGGGSYNEQFF.

J is TRBJ2-3 and V is TRBV5-1; the D gene is possibly TRBD2 (5 bases). V was pared by 7 bases and J by 0 bases, with 12 bases between. CDR1 and CDR2 (germline): SGHRS, YFSETQ. CDR3 length equals 14 residues. The CDR3 reads CASQRLTSTDTQYF. The CDR3, as DNA: TGCGCCAGCCAACGACTAACTAGCACAGATACGCAGTATTTT.

The V and J genes are TRBV30 and TRBJ1-4; no clear D. The germline V and J ends were trimmed by 4 bases and 5 bases, with 11 bases remaining between them. The CDR3 runs to 13 residues. Germline V gene lookup returns CDR1 GTSNPN and CDR2 SVGIG (reference sequence). The CDR3, as DNA: TGTGCCTGGACCCCGAGAGTAAATGAAAAACTGTTTTTT. It specifies CAWTPRVNEKLFF.

The gene calls are TRBV6-1 and TRBJ1-2; D call uncertain. Germline V gives CDR1 MNHNS, CDR2 SASEGT. The CDR3 runs 15 residues. V was cut by 0 bases and J by 2 bases, with 10 bases left in between. CDR3 DNA: TGTGCCAGCAGTGAAGCGCTAACAGAGAACTATGGCTACACCTTC. This gives the protein CASSEALTENYGYTF.

The gene calls are TRBV19 and TRBJ1-4; the D gene is possibly TRBD1 (5 bases). V was cut by 1 base and J by 7 bases, with 19 bases left in between. The CDR3 length is 17 residues. CDR1 and CDR2 (germline): LNHDA, SQIVND (reference sequence). This CDR3 reads CASSIGAFGASGEKLFF. DNA for the CDR3: TGTGCCAGTAGTATAGGGGCTTTTGGGGCCTCGGGTGAAAAACTGTTTTTT.

The rearrangement uses TRBV7-6 and TRBJ2-7, with D hard to call. V shed 5 bases and J shed 3 bases, with 23 bases lying between them. CDR1 is SGHVS and CDR2 is FNYEAQ in the germline V gene. The CDR3 is 17 amino acids. The CDR3 DNA sequence: TGTGCCAGCAGCGATTCGGCAGCATTTGTGGTAGGCTACGAGCAGTACTTC. Translation gives CASSDSAAFVVGYEQYF.

The chain links TRBV6-6 to TRBJ2-7, with D unresolved. Trimming cost V 6 bases and J 0 bases, with 9 bases left between them. The CDR3 is 13 amino acids. Germline CDR1 reads MNHNY; CDR2 reads SVGAGI (reference sequence). CDR3 amino acids: CASSDIYSYEQYF. CDR3 nucleotide sequence: TGTGCCAGCAGCGACATTTACTCCTACGAGCAGTACTTC.

V and J are TRBV7-2 and TRBJ2-2; D possibly uses TRBD1 or TRBD2 (5 bases each). The V gene lost 4 bases and the J gene lost 1 base, with 10 bases spanning the gap. This CDR3 has 15 residues. CDR1 is SGHTA, CDR2 FQGNSA, per germline. CDR3 sequence: CASSSHGGNTGELFF. Here the CDR3 DNA reads TGTGCCAGCAGCTCCCATGGGGGGAACACCGGGGAGCTGTTTTTT.

V gene TRBV5-6 combines with J gene TRBJ2-1; D is ambiguous. The germline gives CDR1 SGHDT, CDR2 YYEEEE. Trimming stripped 4 bases from V and 2 bases from J, with 10 bases between. This CDR3 comprises 14 residues. CDR3 amino acids: CASSQRGTYNEQFF. CDR3 DNA sequence: TGTGCCAGCAGCCAACGCGGAACCTACAATGAGCAGTTCTTC.

This sequence joins TRBV6-6 and TRBJ2-3; D ambiguous. The V end was cut by 7 bases, the J end by 1 base, with 9 bases between. Germline V gene sequence: CDR1 MNHNY, CDR2 SVGAGI (reference sequence). The CDR3 runs to 13 residues. CDR3 region: CASTASGTDTQYF. The DNA of the CDR3 is TGTGCCAGCACGGCATCGGGCACAGATACGCAGTATTTT.

The J gene is TRBJ2-4, the V gene TRBV9; 8 nucleotides match TRBD2. This CDR3 is 14 amino acids long. The V gene's germline CDR1 is SGDLS and CDR2 YYNGEE. V lost 0 bases and J lost 9; bases outside the gene matches: 5. CDR3 DNA sequence: TGTGCCAGCAGCGTAGACAGCGGGAGTGGCATTCAGTACTTC. Its translation: CASSVDSGSGIQYF.

The chain employs TRBV6-1 and TRBJ1-1, with TRBD1 matching 7 bases. J lost 0 bases, V lost 6 bases, and 4 bases had no gene match. The CDR3 has 14 amino acids. Germline CDR1 MNHNS, CDR2 SASEGT. The CDR3 spells CASRKGAVNTEAFF. The CDR3 DNA follows: TGTGCCAGCAGGAAGGGGGCCGTGAACACTGAAGCTTTCTTT.

The chain is built from TRBV4-2 and TRBJ2-3; 11 bases line up with TRBD2. The CDR3 has 17 amino acids. The V and J ends lost 4 bases and 4 bases, in that order; junction bases with no gene match: 10. Germline CDR1 and CDR2: LGHNA and YNFKEQ. CDR3 protein: CASSLRLAGGSPDTQYF. The CDR3 DNA reads as TGTGCCAGCAGCCTCCGGCTAGCGGGAGGCTCCCCAGATACGCAGTATTTT.

The chain recombines TRBV9 with TRBJ2-2; possible D gene TRBD2, 6 bases. Germline V gene sequence: CDR1 SGDLS, CDR2 YYNGEE. CDR3 length: 15 amino acids. V gave up 3 bases and J gave up 2 bases, with 11 bases separating them. The CDR3 reads CASSAGGSNTGELFF. DNA for the CDR3: TGTGCCAGCAGCGCTGGGGGGAGTAACACCGGGGAGCTGTTTTTT.

This chain connects TRBV25-1 to TRBJ2-5; 7 bases fit TRBD2. V trimming: 3 bases; J trimming: 5 bases; junction bases outside the gene matches: 3. Germline CDR1 is MGHDK and CDR2 is SYGVNS. CDR3 length: 13 residues. CDR3 protein: CASSEGGFETQYF. The DNA for the CDR3 is TGTGCCAGCAGTGAGGGAGGGTTTGAGACCCAGTACTTC.

CDR3 residues: CASSGERGRARQPQHF. CDR3 DNA: TGTGCCAGCAGTGGGGAGCGGGGGAGGGCCCGTCAGCCCCAGCATTTT. The chain links TRBV2 to TRBJ1-5; D perhaps matches TRBD1 (5 bases). The CDR3 length is 16 residues. Germline V CDR1 and CDR2: SNHLY, FYNNEI. V lost 4 bases to trimming and J lost 6 bases, with 19 bases between them.

The V call is TRBV6-1, the J call TRBJ2-1, with 11 bases identical to TRBD1. Unmatched junction bases numbered 8, after V lost 5 bases and J lost 8 bases. Germline V gene lookup returns CDR1 MNHNS and CDR2 SASEGT. The CDR3 runs to 15 residues. The CDR3 loop reads CASSRDRGVSDEQFF. In DNA form, the CDR3 reads TGTGCCAGCAGTCGGGACAGGGGGGTTTCGGATGAGCAGTTCTTC.